Listed below are T cell receptor beta chains from one sample, sequenced in a study of blood T cell repertoires in COVID-19. The table came from immunoSEQ multiplex PCR; TCRdb's copy has only in-frame clones and leaves some out. The sample records just over 300,000 clones, around nine tenths being singletons. Material for sequencing was PBMCs or T cells enriched from blood (not recorded which). These receptors were taken from a woman in her 40s who had recovered from COVID-19. Both conserved end residues are part of each CDR3. Each record gives: J gene, clone size, D gene, V gene, CDR3 DNA, CDR3 protein. The D gene is left open where the match is weak. Not all rows give a size; the values are once, few, many and, for expanded clones, a class.

J: TRBJ2-1; size: NA; D: NA; V: TRBV19; DNA: TGTGCCAGTAGTATATTAGCGGGACAGGGTCTCAATGAGCAGTTCTTC; CDR3: CASSILAGQGLNEQFF
J: TRBJ1-2; size: NA; D: TRBD1; V: TRBV19; DNA: TGTGCCAGTAGTGGACAGGCGACGCGCTATGGCTACACCTTC; CDR3: CASSGQATRYGYTF
J: TRBJ1-3; size: NA; D: NA; V: TRBV19; DNA: TGTGCCAGTAGTACCTCCATGGGGGCTAGCTCTGGAAACACCATATATTTT; CDR3: CASSTSMGASSGNTIYF
J: TRBJ2-5; size: once; D: NA; V: TRBV10-2; DNA: TGCGCCAGCAGTGATTGGGGGCTCGGGGAGACCCAGTACTTC; CDR3: CASSDWGLGETQYF
J: TRBJ2-1; size: NA; D: NA; V: TRBV5-8; DNA: TGTGCCAGCAGCTTGGGGCAAACAGGGAACAATGAGCAGTTCTTC; CDR3: CASSLGQTGNNEQFF
J: TRBJ2-6; size: NA; D: NA; V: TRBV29-1; DNA: TGCAGCGTTGGCAGGGCTGGGGCCAACGTCCTGACTTTC; CDR3: CSVGRAGANVLTF
J: TRBJ2-1; size: NA; D: TRBD1; V: TRBV4-3; DNA: TGCGCCAGCAGCCAGGCAGGGGGCGAGCAGTTCTTC; CDR3: CASSQAGGEQFF
J: TRBJ2-5; size: NA; D: NA; V: TRBV24-1; DNA: TGTGCCACCGGAGGGAACCAAGAGACCCAGTACTTC; CDR3: CATGGNQETQYF
J: TRBJ2-5; size: NA; D: TRBD2; V: TRBV5-4; DNA: TGTGCCAGCAGCTTGGATAGCGGGGTGACTCAAGAGACCCAGTACTTC; CDR3: CASSLDSGVTQETQYF
J: TRBJ1-4; size: NA; D: TRBD1; V: TRBV3-1/TRBV3-2; DNA: TGTGCCAGCAGCCAAGACTGGACAGGGTGGAATGAAAAACTGTTTTTT; CDR3: CASSQDWTGWNEKLFF
J: TRBJ2-7; size: NA; D: NA; V: TRBV2; DNA: TGTGCCAGCACAATCAGGGCGAACTACGAGCAGTACTTC; CDR3: CASTIRANYEQYF
J: TRBJ2-7; size: NA; D: NA; V: TRBV5-1; DNA: TGCGCCAGCAGCTTGCGGCAGGGAGGTGACTACGAGCAGTACTTC; CDR3: CASSLRQGGDYEQYF
J: TRBJ2-5; size: NA; D: TRBD1; V: TRBV29-1; DNA: TGCAGCGTTGGTGGGACAGCTATTTCAGAGACCCAGTACTTC; CDR3: CSVGGTAISETQYF
J: TRBJ1-2; size: NA; D: NA; V: TRBV12-3/TRBV12-4; DNA: TGTGCCAGCAGCCCAACCGGGAGTCTGGACTACACCTTC; CDR3: CASSPTGSLDYTF
J: TRBJ2-2; size: NA; D: TRBD1; V: TRBV7-9; DNA: TGTGCCAGCAGCGCACAGGGGGCGCTCAGCACCGGGGAGCTGTTTTTT; CDR3: CASSAQGALSTGELFF
J: TRBJ1-6; size: NA; D: NA; V: TRBV6-5; DNA: TGTGCCAGCAGTTACGGGACAACTTTTTCACCCCTCCACTTT; CDR3: CASSYGTTFSPLHF
J: TRBJ1-2; size: NA; D: NA; V: TRBV7-8; DNA: TGTGCCAGCAGCTTAGTAGGGACTTACGAGCATGGCTACACCTTC; CDR3: CASSLVGTYEHGYTF
J: TRBJ1-3; size: NA; D: NA; V: TRBV6-2/TRBV6-3; DNA: TGTGCCAGCAGTTACTTGGGCGTCATCTCTGGAAACACCATATATTTT; CDR3: CASSYLGVISGNTIYF
J: TRBJ2-2; size: NA; D: TRBD1; V: TRBV28; DNA: TGTGCCAGCACCCTCGGGACAGTTTACACCGGGGAGCTGTTTTTT; CDR3: CASTLGTVYTGELFF
J: TRBJ2-1; size: NA; D: TRBD2; V: TRBV7-3; DNA: TGTGCCAGCAGCCCCCAGCGGGGGAGCTACAATGAGCAGTTCTTC; CDR3: CASSPQRGSYNEQFF
J: TRBJ1-2; size: NA; D: TRBD1; V: TRBV7-2; DNA: TGTGCCAGCAGCTCTAGTGGGGCAGGACAGGGTGCCTATGGCTACACCTTC; CDR3: CASSSSGAGQGAYGYTF
J: TRBJ2-2; size: NA; D: NA; V: TRBV7-9; DNA: TGTGCCAGCAGCTACAGGGCTAACGGGGAGCTGTTTTTT; CDR3: CASSYRANGELFF